Each of the 30 T cell receptor beta chains below was sequenced from the same sample in a study of cytomegalovirus exposure and HLA in healthy donors (dated by TCRdb to about 2017). Library preparation used the immunoSEQ multiplex PCR assay. For the multiplex PCR, a mixture combining 60 forward primers for TCR Vbeta segments and 13 reverse primers for TCR Jbeta segments was used. As stored in TCRdb, this immuneACCESS dataset retains in-frame rearrangements with V and J assigned. A fraction of the clones does not appear; measured against another copy, unresolved V genes explain less than half of the discrepancy, and the remainder lacks a known reason. For this sample there are 150,000 to 200,000 clones; 60% to 85% appear just once. The ten most abundant clones make up 2.5% to 3.5% of the sample. What was sequenced was PBMCs. The receptors were gathered from a female donor in good health and CMV-seronegative.

In its sample, this clone was seen a few times. This sequence joins TRBV6-6 and TRBJ2-7; 7 nucleotides align to TRBD2. This CDR3 comprises 13 residues. Trimming at V came to 5 bases and at J to 6 bases, leaving 7 bases not matched to a gene. Per the germline V gene, CDR1 is MNHNY and CDR2 is SVGAGI (reference sequence). The CDR3 sequence: CASSGAGVGEQYF. CDR3 DNA sequence: TGTGCCAGCAGTGGCGCGGGGGTCGGCGAGCAGTACTTC.

This clone was found once. The chain has TRBV7-2 and TRBJ1-2; tentatively, D is TRBD1 (6 bases). The length of the CDR3 is 15 residues. Trimming took off 4 bases at V and 4 bases at J, with 16 bases between the two ends. Germline CDR1 reads SGHTA; CDR2 reads FQGNSA. The CDR3 sequence: CASSSQGVKVYGYTF. CDR3 DNA sequence: TGTGCCAGCAGCTCACAGGGTGTCAAGGTCTATGGCTACACCTTC.

The chain combines TRBV29-1 with TRBJ2-7, with TRBD2 as a possible D gene (5 bases). The CDR3 sequence is 14 residues long. Germline V gene lookup returns CDR1 SQVTM and CDR2 ANQGSEA. The V end was cut by 8 bases, the J end by 2 bases, with 19 bases between. In DNA form, the CDR3 reads TGCAGCCCGGGTAAGGGAGAGACGACCTACGAGCAGTACTTC. Protein sequence: CSPGKGETTYEQYF.

This clone was observed a few times. The rearrangement links TRBV28 to TRBJ2-5; possibly TRBD1 for D (5 bases). With 3 bases removed from V and 1 base from J, the gap between germline ends came to 9 bases. The CDR3 is made up of 14 amino acids. The germline CDR1 and CDR2 sequences are MDHEN and SYDVKM. This CDR3 reads CASSFTGSQETQYF. The CDR3 region has the DNA TGTGCCAGCAGTTTTACAGGATCCCAAGAGACCCAGTACTTC. The whole variable domain, remainder taken from reference TRBV28 and TRBJ2-5, is DVKVTQSSRYLVKRTGEKVFLECVQDMDHENMFWYRQDPGLGLRLIYFSYDVKMKEKGDIPEGYSVSREKKERFSLILESASTNQTSMYLCASSFTGSQETQYFGPGTRLLVL.

J is TRBJ2-2 and V is TRBV21-1; the table's D call, TRBD2, was not checked against the DNA. TRBV21-1 represents a pseudogene. The CDR3 is 13 residues long. The CDR3 reads CASSKESAGELFF. CDR3 in DNA: TGTGCCAGCAGCAAAGAGAGCGCCGGGGAGCTGTTTTTT.

V is TRBV7-9 and J is TRBJ1-5, with unresolved D. Germline V gives CDR1 SEHNR, CDR2 FQNEAQ (reference sequence). This CDR3 comprises 13 residues. The V gene lost 1 base and the J gene lost 3 bases, with 4 bases spanning the gap. Written as DNA, the CDR3 is TGTGCCAGCAGCTTAGGGGCCAATCAGCCCCAGCATTTT. Residues: CASSLGANQPQHF.

The chain is built from TRBV5-6 and TRBJ2-2, with D unclear. From germline, CDR1 is SGHDT and CDR2 YYEEEE. The V gene lost 0 bases and the J gene lost 3 bases, with 9 bases spanning the gap. The CDR3 is made up of 15 amino acids. DNA for the CDR3: TGTGCCAGCAGCTTGGAAGTTACATACACCGGGGAGCTGTTTTTT. It yields the protein CASSLEVTYTGELFF.

This sequence joins TRBV25-1 and TRBJ2-3; 7 nucleotides match TRBD2. The CDR3 sequence is 11 residues long. CDR1 MGHDK and CDR2 SYGVNS come from the germline V gene. The V segment lost 6 bases and the J segment 8 bases; nucleotides outside the gene matches: 2. Here the CDR3 reads CASRRGSTQYF. CDR3 nucleotide sequence: TGTGCCAGCAGGCGGGGGAGTACGCAGTATTTT.

The genes are TRBV28 and TRBJ2-7; 9 bases line up with TRBD2. V trimming: 5 bases; J trimming: 5 bases; junction bases outside the gene matches: 10. CDR3 length equals 15 residues. Germline loops: CDR1 MDHEN, CDR2 SYDVKM. CDR3 amino acids: CASSVAGEGRDEQYF. CDR3 in DNA: TGTGCCAGCAGTGTAGCGGGAGAGGGAAGGGACGAGCAGTACTTC.

DNA of the CDR3: TGTGCCAGCAGTTACTCGAGTACCTCCTACGAGCAGTACTTC. Residues: CASSYSSTSYEQYF. The chain uses TRBV6-5 and TRBJ2-7; D unresolved. The CDR3 sequence is 14 residues long. The V end was cut by 0 bases, the J end by 0 bases, with 6 bases between. CDR1 MNHEY and CDR2 SVGAGI come from the germline V gene.

This rearrangement joins TRBV4-2 to TRBJ2-1; D is ambiguous. The CDR3 spans 14 residues. From germline, CDR1 is LGHNA and CDR2 YNFKEQ. Trimming took 0 bases from V and 7 from J, leaving 10 bases between them. CDR3 nucleotide sequence: TGTGCCAGCAGCCAAGATCCGGTGAGGAATGAGCAGTTCTTC. Translating it yields CASSQDPVRNEQFF.

The CDR3: CASSPGLAGGSETQYF. The CDR3 DNA is TGTGCCAGCAGCCCGGGACTAGCGGGGGGTAGCGAGACCCAGTACTTC. The chain is built from TRBV11-3 and TRBJ2-5; 15 bases are shared with TRBD2. Germline CDR1 SGHNT, CDR2 YENEEA. The J segment lost 5 bases and the V segment lost 5 bases, leaving 6 bases of the junction unmatched. There are 16 residues in the CDR3.

The CDR3 region is CASSLQGSGNTIYF. CDR3 DNA: TGTGCCAGCAGCTTACAGGGTTCGGGAAACACCATATATTTT. This sequence joins TRBV13 and TRBJ1-3; tentative D call: TRBD1 (5 bases). Germline values: CDR1 PRHDT, CDR2 FYEKMQ (reference sequence). Trimming took 2 bases from V and 4 from J, leaving 9 bases between them. The CDR3 is made up of 14 amino acids.

The rearrangement uses TRBV6-1 and TRBJ1-5, with D maybe TRBD1 (5 bases). With 7 bases removed from V and 3 bases from J, the gap between germline ends came to 13 bases. This CDR3 region has 14 residues. Per germline, CDR1 MNHNS and CDR2 SASEGT. The CDR3 reads CASIIDRNNQPQHF. The CDR3 DNA is TGTGCCAGCATTATCGACAGAAACAATCAGCCCCAGCATTTT.

This clone was seen a few times. The chain employs TRBV5-6 and TRBJ2-7, with TRBD2 matching 9 bases. CDR1 is SGHDT, CDR2 YYEEEE, per germline. With 0 bases clipped from V and 6 bases from J, the junction kept 10 bases outside the gene matches. The CDR3 spans 16 residues. The CDR3 region is CASSLAVVAGEGEQYF. CDR3 nucleotide sequence: TGTGCCAGCAGCTTGGCCGTGGTAGCGGGAGAGGGCGAGCAGTACTTC.

This clone was counted a single time. This chain joins TRBV4-3 and TRBJ1-6, with a possible D match to TRBD1 (6 bases). The germline V and J ends were trimmed by 8 bases and 7 bases, with 15 bases remaining between them. This CDR3 spans 14 amino acids. Germline lookup yields CDR1 LGHNA and CDR2 YSLEER. CDR3 protein: CASATGTRNSPLHF. The CDR3, as DNA: TGCGCCAGCGCCACCGGGACAAGAAATTCACCCCTCCACTTT.

The V and J genes are TRBV9 and TRBJ1-2, with TRBD1 matching 11 bases. Germline V lookup: CDR1 SGDLS, CDR2 YYNGEE. V lost 0 bases and J lost 4; bases outside the gene matches: 8. The CDR3 runs to 17 residues. The CDR3 loop reads CASSVAPGQGASYGYTF. The CDR3 bases are TGTGCCAGCAGCGTAGCCCCTGGACAGGGGGCGTCCTATGGCTACACCTTC.

The chain employs TRBV29-1 and TRBJ2-3, with D unclear. The CDR3 runs 14 residues. Germline V gene data show CDR1 as SQVTM and CDR2 as ANQGSEA. V gave up 4 bases and J gave up 4 bases, with 15 bases separating them. The CDR3 region is CSVGEALGSDTQYF. CDR3 coding DNA: TGCAGCGTTGGCGAAGCTTTGGGCTCAGATACGCAGTATTTT.

The rearrangement joins TRBV19 to TRBJ2-7; 8 nucleotides align to TRBD1. J lost 5 bases, V lost 10 bases, and 7 bases had no gene match. The CDR3 runs to 12 residues. The germline V gene has CDR1 LNHDA and CDR2 SQIVND (reference sequence). CDR3 coding DNA: TGTGCCACCCAGGGGGCAAGGCACGAGCAGTACTTC. Protein product: CATQGARHEQYF.

This clone was seen only a few times. This chain connects TRBV2 to TRBJ2-7; 8 bases line up with TRBD1. The CDR3 sequence is 15 residues long. Germline CDR1 SNHLY, CDR2 FYNNEI. After removal of 5 bases from V and 6 bases from J, the junction contained 12 bases not matched to a gene. DNA for the CDR3: TGTGCCAGCAGTTTGGGGTTGACAGGGGTAAGCGAGCAGTACTTC. Residues: CASSLGLTGVSEQYF.

The chain joins TRBV7-3 to TRBJ2-7; 7 bases are shared with TRBD1. The CDR3 is 16 amino acids. In germline, CDR1 is SGHTA, CDR2 FQGTGA. Trimming removed 0 bases from V and 2 bases from J; junction bases left unmatched: 7. CDR3 coding DNA: TGTGCCAGCAGCTTAACAGGGGGCTTAAGAACCTACGAGCAGTACTTC. Protein: CASSLTGGLRTYEQYF. The full variable domain, rest sourced from reference TRBV7-3 and TRBJ2-7, is GAGVSQTPSNKVTEKGKYVELRCDPISGHTALYWYRQSLGQGPEFLIYFQGTGAADDSGLPNDRFFAVRPEGSVSTLKIQRTERGDSAVYLCASSLTGGLRTYEQYFGPGTRLTVT.

This sequence joins TRBV5-6 and TRBJ1-5; a possible D gene is TRBD1 (5 bases). CDR1 and CDR2 from the germline V gene are SGHDT and YYEEEE. The length of the CDR3 is 16 residues. V lost 0 bases and J 1 base, leaving 11 bases between the germline ends. CDR3: CASSLALGGSNQPQHF. The CDR3 bases are TGTGCCAGCAGCTTGGCTTTGGGGGGGAGCAATCAGCCCCAGCATTTT.

CDR3 protein: CASSEEIAKNIQYF. The CDR3 nucleotides read TGTGCCAGCAGTGAGGAGATAGCCAAAAACATTCAGTACTTC. The gene calls are TRBV28 and TRBJ2-4; D call uncertain. The germline V gene has CDR1 MDHEN and CDR2 SYDVKM. There are 14 residues in the CDR3. V was trimmed by 5 bases and J by 0 bases, leaving 8 bases between them.

The V call is TRBV19, the J call TRBJ2-4; D may be TRBD2 (6 bases). V was clipped by 10 bases and J by 2 bases, with 18 bases between them. CDR1 LNHDA and CDR2 SQIVND come from the germline V gene (reference sequence). The CDR3 loop spans 15 amino acids. The CDR3 protein is CATANIAEPKNIQYF. As DNA, the CDR3 is TGTGCCACCGCCAACATAGCGGAGCCCAAAAACATTCAGTACTTC.

This clone was observed a single time. J is TRBJ1-4 and V is TRBV5-8, with 8 bases identical to TRBD1. This CDR3 region has 14 residues. Germline V CDR1 and CDR2: SGHTS, YDEGEE. V was clipped by 3 bases and J by 7 bases; unmatched bases: 5. The CDR3, as DNA: TGTGCCAGCAGCTCCGGGACAGGTGCTGAAAAACTGTTTTTT. Protein: CASSSGTGAEKLFF.

The V and J genes are TRBV28 and TRBJ1-5; a weak D match, TRBD1 (6 bases). CDR1 and CDR2 from the germline V gene are MDHEN and SYDVKM. The CDR3 runs to 15 residues. Trimming removed 6 bases from V and 2 bases from J, with 14 bases in between. CDR3 residues: CASSPTGIGNQPQHF. CDR3 nucleotides: TGTGCCAGCAGCCCTACAGGGATCGGCAATCAGCCCCAGCATTTT.

The rearrangement uses TRBV27 and TRBJ2-7; D unclear. The V and J ends lost 10 bases and 0 bases respectively, with 16 bases between them. The V gene's germline CDR1 is MNHEY and CDR2 SMNVEV (reference sequence). The CDR3 is 14 amino acids. The CDR3 is CAIAPSAISYEQYF. The CDR3 bases are TGTGCCATAGCCCCTAGTGCCATCTCCTACGAGCAGTACTTC.

The chain has TRBV5-5 and TRBJ1-5; D is uncertain. With 2 bases removed from V and 6 bases from J, the gap between germline ends came to 15 bases. The germline gives CDR1 SGHKS, CDR2 YYEKEE (reference sequence). The CDR3 is 15 residues long. This chain's CDR3 is CASSLLAAGSQPQHF. CDR3 sequence (DNA): TGTGCCAGCAGCTTATTAGCGGCCGGGAGTCAGCCCCAGCATTTT.

The chain uses TRBV7-9 and TRBJ1-5; D not resolved. The V end lost 5 bases, the J end lost 4 bases, and 9 bases lay between the germline ends. The germline CDR1 and CDR2 sequences are SEHNR and FQNEAQ (reference sequence). The CDR3 has 13 residues. The CDR3 reads CASSPGWNQPQHF. DNA for the CDR3: TGTGCCAGCAGCCCCGGGTGGAATCAGCCCCAGCATTTT.

V usage is TRBV14 and J usage is TRBJ1-2; TRBD1 matches 7 bases. Trimming removed 0 bases from V and 8 bases from J; junction bases left unmatched: 6. The CDR3 runs 14 residues. Germline values: CDR1 SGHDN, CDR2 FVKESK. CDR3 sequence: CASSQEQGLVGYTF. The DNA of the CDR3 is TGTGCCAGCAGCCAAGAACAGGGGCTAGTGGGCTACACCTTC.